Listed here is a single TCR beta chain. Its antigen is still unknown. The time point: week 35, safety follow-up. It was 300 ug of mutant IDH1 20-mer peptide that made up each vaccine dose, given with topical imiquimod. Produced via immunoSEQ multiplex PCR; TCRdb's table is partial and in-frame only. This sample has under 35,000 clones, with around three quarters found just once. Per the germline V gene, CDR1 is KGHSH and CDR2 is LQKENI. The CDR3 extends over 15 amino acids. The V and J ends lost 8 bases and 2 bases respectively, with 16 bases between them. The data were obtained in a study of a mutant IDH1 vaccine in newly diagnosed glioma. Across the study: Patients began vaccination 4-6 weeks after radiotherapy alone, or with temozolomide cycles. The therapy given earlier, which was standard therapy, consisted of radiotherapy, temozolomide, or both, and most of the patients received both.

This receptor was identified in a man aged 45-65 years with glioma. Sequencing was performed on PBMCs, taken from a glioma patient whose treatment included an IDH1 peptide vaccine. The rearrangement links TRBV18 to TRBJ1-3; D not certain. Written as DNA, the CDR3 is TGTGCCAGCACTCTTACCCTGGGCGCTGGAAACACCATATATTTT. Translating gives CASTLTLGAGNTIYF.